This TCR beta chain was profiled in a study of blood T cell repertoires in COVID-19. The V gene's germline CDR1 is SGHRS and CDR2 YFSETQ. This CDR3 has 16 residues. J gave up 0 bases and V 3 bases, and 5 bases lay outside the gene matches. Original processing notes: Reference gene primer amplification gave estimated nucleated cell counts. Sequenced by immunoSEQ multiplex PCR; TCRdb stores in-frame clones only, minus some. That table gives V, J and clone size, and the DNA gave D and trimming. In the table there are over 300,000 clones, 80% to 90% of which are singletons. This chain uses TRBV5-1 with TRBJ2-2; the match to TRBD2 covers 7 bases. The receptor's source is a woman in her 50s with acute or convalescent COVID-19. The sequenced sample was peripheral blood. CDR3 in DNA: TGCGCCAGCAGCTCGCGGACTAGGTCGAACACCGGGGAGCTGTTTTTT. This sequence encodes CASSSRTRSNTGELFF.